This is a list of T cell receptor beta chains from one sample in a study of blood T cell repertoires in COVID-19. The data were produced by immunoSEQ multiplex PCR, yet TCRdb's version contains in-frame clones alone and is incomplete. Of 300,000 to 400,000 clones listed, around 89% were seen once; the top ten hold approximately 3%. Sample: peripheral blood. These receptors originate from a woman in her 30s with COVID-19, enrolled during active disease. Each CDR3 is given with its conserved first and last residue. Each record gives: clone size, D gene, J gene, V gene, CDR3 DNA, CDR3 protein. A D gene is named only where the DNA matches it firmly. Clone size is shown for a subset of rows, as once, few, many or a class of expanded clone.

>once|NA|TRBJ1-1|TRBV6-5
TGTGCCAGCAGCCCCCCTCGGGTTATGTACACTGAAGCTTTCTTT
CASSPPRVMYTEAFF
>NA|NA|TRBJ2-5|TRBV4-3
TGCGCCAGCAGCCAAGATTTACAGGAGACCCAGTACTTC
CASSQDLQETQYF
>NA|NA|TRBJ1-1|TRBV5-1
TGCGCCAGCAGCTTGGGGCCGATCGGGCAAAGGGGGACTGAAGCTTTCTTT
CASSLGPIGQRGTEAFF
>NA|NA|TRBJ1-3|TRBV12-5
NA
CASGLGTGLVGNTIYF
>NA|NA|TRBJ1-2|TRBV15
TGTGCCACCAGCAGGGACAGCAGCTATGGCTACACCTTC
CATSRDSSYGYTF
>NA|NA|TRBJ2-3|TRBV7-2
TGTGCCAGCAGCTTAGGTCGAGGCATCCTTTTT
CASSLGRGILF
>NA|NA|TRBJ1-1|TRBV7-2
TGTGCCAGCAGCAACGGGTGGAACACTGAAGCTTTCTTT
CASSNGWNTEAFF
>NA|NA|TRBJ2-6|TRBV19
TGTGCCAGTAGTATAGGCGGGTTCTCTGGGGCCAACGTCCTGACTTTC
CASSIGGFSGANVLTF
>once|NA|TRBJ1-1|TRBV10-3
TGTGCCATCGGGGGGGGGAATGAAGCTTTCTTT
CAIGGGNEAFF
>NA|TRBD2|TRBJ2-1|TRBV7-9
TGTGCCAGCAGTTACGGGACTAGCGCTCACAATGAGCAGTTCTTC
CASSYGTSAHNEQFF
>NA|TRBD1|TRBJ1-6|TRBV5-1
TGCGCCAGCGGCCCGGGACAGGGGGATTCACCCCTCCACTTT
CASGPGQGDSPLHF
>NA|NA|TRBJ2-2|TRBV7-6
TGTGCCAGCAGCTTAATATCGGGGTATTTTACCGGGGAGCTGTTTTTT
CASSLISGYFTGELFF
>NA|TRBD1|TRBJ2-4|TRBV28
TGTGCCAGCAGTTCCACAGGGGGCCTAGTCCTAGCCAAAAACATTCAGTACTTC
CASSSTGGLVLAKNIQYF
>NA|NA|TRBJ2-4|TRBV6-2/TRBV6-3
TGTGCCAGCAGTTACGGAGGGGAAGCCAAAAACATTCAGTACTTC
CASSYGGEAKNIQYF
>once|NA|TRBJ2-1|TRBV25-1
TGTGCCAGCAGGGACAGATACAATGAGCAGTTCTTC
CASRDRYNEQFF
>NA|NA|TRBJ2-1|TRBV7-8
TGTGCCAGCAGCCGAGGAAATGCGGGCGATGAGCAGTTCTTC
CASSRGNAGDEQFF
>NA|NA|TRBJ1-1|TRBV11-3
TGTGCCAGCGCTAGGAGGGAGAACACTGAAGCTTTCTTT
CASARRENTEAFF
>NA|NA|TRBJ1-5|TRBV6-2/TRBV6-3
TGTGCCAGCAGCCTGGGGCTAGAGCAGCCCCAGCATTTT
CASSLGLEQPQHF
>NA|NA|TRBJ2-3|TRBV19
TGTGCCAGTAGTAGCCCCGGGAACACAGATACGCAGTATTTT
CASSSPGNTDTQYF
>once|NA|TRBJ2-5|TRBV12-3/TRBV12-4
TGTGCCAGCAGTTGGCTAGCGAAAGAGACCCAGTACTTC
CASSWLAKETQYF
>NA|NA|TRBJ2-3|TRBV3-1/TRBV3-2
TGTGCCAGCAGCCAAGGGAGGCTAGCGCCCTCAGGGGGTACGCAGTATTTT
CASSQGRLAPSGGTQYF
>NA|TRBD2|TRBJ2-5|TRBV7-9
TGTGCCAGCAGCCTGGGGGGGAAGGAGACCCAGTACTTC
CASSLGGKETQYF
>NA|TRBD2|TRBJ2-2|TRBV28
TGTGCCAGCAGTCCATTCGCTAGCGGGAGGGCCGGGGAGCTGTTTTTT
CASSPFASGRAGELFF
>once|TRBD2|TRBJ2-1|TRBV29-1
TGCAGCGTCACAGGACTAGCTCAAAGCTCCTACAATGAGCAGTTCTTC
CSVTGLAQSSYNEQFF
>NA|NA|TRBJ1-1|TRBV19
TGTGCCAGTAGCGGGGAGGGCGGGGGTGAAGCTTTCTTT
CASSGEGGGEAFF
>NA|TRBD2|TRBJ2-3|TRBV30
TGTGCCTGGAGCGAACTAGCGGAACCCACAGATACGCAGTATTTT
CAWSELAEPTDTQYF
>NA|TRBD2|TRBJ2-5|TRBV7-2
TGTGCCAGCAGCCCACCACCGGGACTAGGGTCGGGACGGGAGACCCAGTACTTC
CASSPPPGLGSGRETQYF
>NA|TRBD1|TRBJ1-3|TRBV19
TGTGCCAGCCGATCAGGGGGCTATGGAAACACCATATATTTT
CASRSGGYGNTIYF
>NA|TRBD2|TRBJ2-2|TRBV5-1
TGCGCCAGCAGCCACCCCATAACTAGCGGGGGGGCTTTATCCGGGGAGCTGTTTTTT
CASSHPITSGGALSGELFF
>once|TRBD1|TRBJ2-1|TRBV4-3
TGCGCCAGCAGCCACCCCCAAACCGGGACAGGAAGGAGGAATGAGCAGTTCTTC
CASSHPQTGTGRRNEQFF
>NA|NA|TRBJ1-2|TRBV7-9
TGTGCCAGCAGCTTAGATCCCTCTTTTCGCTACACCTTC
CASSLDPSFRYTF
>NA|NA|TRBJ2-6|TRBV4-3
TGCGCCAGCAGCCAAGACAGGAATTCGATCGCTGGGGCCAACGTCCTGACTTTC
CASSQDRNSIAGANVLTF
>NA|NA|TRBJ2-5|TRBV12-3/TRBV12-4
TGTGCCAGCAACTCGCGAGAGACCCAGTACTTC
CASNSRETQYF
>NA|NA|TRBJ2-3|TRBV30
TGTGCCTGGATTCCAAGTATCGGGGTCCACTGGGGAACAGATACGCAGTATTTT
CAWIPSIGVHWGTDTQYF
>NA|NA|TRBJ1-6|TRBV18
TGTGCCAGCTCACACCCACAGCCCTCACCCCTCCACTTT
CASSHPQPSPLHF
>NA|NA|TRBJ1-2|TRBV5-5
TGTGCCAGCAGCCGACCAGGGGTACGGGGCTACACCTTC
CASSRPGVRGYTF
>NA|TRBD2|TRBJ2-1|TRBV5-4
TGTGCCAGCAGCCCCCCCGGGACTAGCGGGTACGATGAGCAGTTCTTC
CASSPPGTSGYDEQFF
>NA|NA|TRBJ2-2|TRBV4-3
TGCGCCAGCAGCCAAGACAGCACCGGGGAGCTGTTTTTT
CASSQDSTGELFF
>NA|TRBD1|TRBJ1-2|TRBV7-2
TGTGCCAGCAGTTTCGACAGGGGCGGGGGCTACACCTTC
CASSFDRGGGYTF
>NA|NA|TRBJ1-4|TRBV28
TGTGCCAGCAGTTTATATCGGGGATGGGAAAAACTGTTTTTT
CASSLYRGWEKLFF
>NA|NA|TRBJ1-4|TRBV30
TGTGCCGGAGGCGAAAAACTGTTTTTT
CAGGEKLFF
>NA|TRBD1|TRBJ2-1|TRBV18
TGTGCCAGCTCACCGGGACAGGGTTGGGACAATGAGCAGTTCTTC
CASSPGQGWDNEQFF
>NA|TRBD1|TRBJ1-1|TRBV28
TGTGCCAGCAGTTTACCCGACAGGGTAAATCGGAACACTGAAGCTTTCTTT
CASSLPDRVNRNTEAFF
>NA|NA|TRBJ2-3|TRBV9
TGTGCCAGCAGCTCTCAGGGGGGAAGCACAGATACGCAGTATTTT
CASSSQGGSTDTQYF
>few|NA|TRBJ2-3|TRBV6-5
TGTGCCAGCAGTACCGGACTAACAGATACGCAGTATTTT
CASSTGLTDTQYF
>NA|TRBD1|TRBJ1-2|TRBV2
TGTGCCAGCAGTGGAGGGGACAGGGAAGTTCCCACCTTC
CASSGGDREVPTF
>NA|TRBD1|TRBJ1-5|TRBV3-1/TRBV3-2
TGTGCCAGCAGCGATGGGACAGGGAATCAGCCCCAGCATTTT
CASSDGTGNQPQHF